Reported below is one T cell receptor (beta chain). As to time point: pre-sensitization, week 0. Treatment denoted: therapeutic diphenylcyclopropenone sensitization with weekly scalp DPC. The V segment lost 0 bases and the J segment 7 bases; nucleotides outside the gene matches: 9. The CDR3 is 16 amino acids. From germline, CDR1 is MNHNY and CDR2 SVGAGI (reference sequence). The record originates from a study of human T cells and chemical hapten exposure. Each CDR3 protein is one row after TCRdb ran MiXCR on the RACE reads. Of 300,000 to 400,000 distinct CDR3 sequences in the sample, approximately 5% were seen once.

The source is a woman aged 50 to 60 with alopecia areata. Some clones in this sample may be carry-over from other donors' samples. V is TRBV6-6 and J is TRBJ2-1; 7 bases align to TRBD2. The source was whole blood, collected in connection with sensitization to the hapten diphenylcyclopropenone (DPC). CDR3 nucleotides: TGTGCCAGCAGTTACTCGATGGTCAGGGAGGGGAATGAGCAGTTCTTC. Translated: CASSYSMVREGNEQFF.